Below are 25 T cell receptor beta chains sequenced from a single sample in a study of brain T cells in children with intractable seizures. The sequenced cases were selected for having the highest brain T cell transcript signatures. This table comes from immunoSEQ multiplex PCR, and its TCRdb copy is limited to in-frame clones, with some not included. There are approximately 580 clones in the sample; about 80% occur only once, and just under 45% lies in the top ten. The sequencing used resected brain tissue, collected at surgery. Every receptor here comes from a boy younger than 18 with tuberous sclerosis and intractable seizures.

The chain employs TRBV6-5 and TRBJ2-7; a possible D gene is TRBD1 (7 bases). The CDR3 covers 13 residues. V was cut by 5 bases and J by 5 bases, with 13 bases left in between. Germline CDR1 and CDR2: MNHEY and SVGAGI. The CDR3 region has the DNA TGTGCCAGCAGTACAGGGGAGGCCCACGAGCAGTACTTC. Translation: CASSTGEAHEQYF.

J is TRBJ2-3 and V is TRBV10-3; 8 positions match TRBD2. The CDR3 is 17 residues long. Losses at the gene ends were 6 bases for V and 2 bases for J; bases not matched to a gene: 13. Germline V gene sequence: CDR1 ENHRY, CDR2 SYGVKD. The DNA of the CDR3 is TGTGCCATCAGCTGGGCGACGGGGGGGCTGAACACAGATACGCAGTATTTT. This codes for CAISWATGGLNTDTQYF.

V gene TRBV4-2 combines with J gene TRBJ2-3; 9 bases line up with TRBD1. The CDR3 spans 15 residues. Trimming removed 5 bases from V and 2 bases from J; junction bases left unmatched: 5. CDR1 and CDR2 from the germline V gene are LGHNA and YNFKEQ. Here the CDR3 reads CASSENRGPTDTQYF. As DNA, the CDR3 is TGTGCCAGCAGCGAAAACAGGGGGCCCACAGATACGCAGTATTTT.

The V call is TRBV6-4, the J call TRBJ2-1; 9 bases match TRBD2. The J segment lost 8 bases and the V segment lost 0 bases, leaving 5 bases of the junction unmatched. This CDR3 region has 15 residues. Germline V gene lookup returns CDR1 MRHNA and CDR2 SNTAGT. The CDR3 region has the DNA TGTGCCAGCAGTGACTCTGGCGGGGGGGCCGATGAGCAGTTCTTC. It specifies CASSDSGGGADEQFF.

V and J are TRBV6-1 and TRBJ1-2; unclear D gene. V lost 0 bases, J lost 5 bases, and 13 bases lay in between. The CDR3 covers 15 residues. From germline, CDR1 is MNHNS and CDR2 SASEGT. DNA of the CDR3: TGTGCCAGCAGTGAAGCGCATATAGGGTCGTATGGCTACACCTTC. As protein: CASSEAHIGSYGYTF.

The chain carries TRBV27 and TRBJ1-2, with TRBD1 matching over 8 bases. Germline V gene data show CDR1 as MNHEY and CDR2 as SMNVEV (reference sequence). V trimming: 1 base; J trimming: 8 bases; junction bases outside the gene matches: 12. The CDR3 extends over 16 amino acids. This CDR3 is CASSLYPPGQGGGYTF. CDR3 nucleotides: TGTGCCAGCAGTTTATACCCCCCCGGACAGGGAGGGGGCTACACCTTC.

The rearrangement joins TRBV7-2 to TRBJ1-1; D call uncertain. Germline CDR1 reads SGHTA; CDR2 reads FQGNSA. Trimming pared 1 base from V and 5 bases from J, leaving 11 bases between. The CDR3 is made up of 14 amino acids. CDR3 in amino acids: CASSLGGSATEAFF. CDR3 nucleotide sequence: TGTGCCAGCAGCTTAGGCGGCTCGGCTACTGAAGCTTTCTTT.

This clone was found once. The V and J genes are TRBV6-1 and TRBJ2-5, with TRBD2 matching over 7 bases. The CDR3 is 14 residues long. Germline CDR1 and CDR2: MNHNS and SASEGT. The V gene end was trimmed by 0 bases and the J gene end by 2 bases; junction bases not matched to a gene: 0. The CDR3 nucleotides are TGTGCCAGCAGTGAAGCGGGGGGGCAAGAGACCCAGTACTTC. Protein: CASSEAGGQETQYF.

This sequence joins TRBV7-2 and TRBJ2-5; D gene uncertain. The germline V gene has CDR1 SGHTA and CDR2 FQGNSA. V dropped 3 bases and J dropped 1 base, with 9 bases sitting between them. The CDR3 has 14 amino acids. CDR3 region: CASSFGGPQETQYF. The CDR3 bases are TGTGCCAGCAGCTTCGGCGGTCCCCAAGAGACCCAGTACTTC.

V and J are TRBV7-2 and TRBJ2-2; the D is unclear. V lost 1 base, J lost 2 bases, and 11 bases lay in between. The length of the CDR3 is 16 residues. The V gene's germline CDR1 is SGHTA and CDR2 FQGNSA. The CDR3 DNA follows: TGTGCCAGCAGCTTAGTTCTGGCGGCCAACACCGGGGAGCTGTTTTTT. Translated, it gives CASSLVLAANTGELFF.

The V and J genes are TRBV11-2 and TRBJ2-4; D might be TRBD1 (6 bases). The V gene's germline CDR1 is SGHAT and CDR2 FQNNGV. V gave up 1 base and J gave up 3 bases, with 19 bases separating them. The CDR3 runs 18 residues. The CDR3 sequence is CASSLGSVEGVGKNIQYF. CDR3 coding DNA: TGTGCCAGCAGCTTAGGGTCGGTAGAGGGGGTGGGCAAAAACATTCAGTACTTC.

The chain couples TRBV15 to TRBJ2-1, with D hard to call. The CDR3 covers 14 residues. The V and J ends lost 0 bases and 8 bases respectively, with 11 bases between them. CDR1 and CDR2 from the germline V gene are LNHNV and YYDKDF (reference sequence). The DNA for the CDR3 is TGTGCCACCAGCAGAGATAGAGTCCAGCATGAGCAGTTCTTC. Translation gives CATSRDRVQHEQFF.

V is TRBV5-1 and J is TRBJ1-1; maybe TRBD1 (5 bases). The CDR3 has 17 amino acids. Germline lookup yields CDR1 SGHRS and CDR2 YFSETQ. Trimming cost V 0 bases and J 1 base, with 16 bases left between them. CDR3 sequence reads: CASSLVPRGSGNTEAFF. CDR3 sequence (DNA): TGCGCCAGCAGCTTGGTCCCAAGGGGATCTGGGAACACTGAAGCTTTCTTT.

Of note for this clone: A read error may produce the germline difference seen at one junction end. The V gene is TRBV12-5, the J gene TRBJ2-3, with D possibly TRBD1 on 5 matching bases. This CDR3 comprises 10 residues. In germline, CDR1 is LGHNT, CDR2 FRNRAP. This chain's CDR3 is CASGLGGPVF. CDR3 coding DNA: TGTGCTAGTGGTTTGGGGGGCCCCGTTTTT.

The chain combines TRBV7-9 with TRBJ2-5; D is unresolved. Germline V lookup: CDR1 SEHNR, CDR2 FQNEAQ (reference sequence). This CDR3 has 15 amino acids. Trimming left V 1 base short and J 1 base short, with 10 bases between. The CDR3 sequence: CASSLGSGPQETQYF. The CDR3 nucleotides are TGTGCCAGCAGCTTAGGGTCGGGTCCCCAAGAGACCCAGTACTTC. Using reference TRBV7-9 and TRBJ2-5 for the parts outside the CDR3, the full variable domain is DTGVSQNPRHKITKRGQNVTFRCDPISEHNRLYWYRQTLGQGPEFLTYFQNEAQLEKSRLLSDRFSAERPKGSFSTLEIQRTEQGDSAMYLCASSLGSGPQETQYFGPGTRLLVL.

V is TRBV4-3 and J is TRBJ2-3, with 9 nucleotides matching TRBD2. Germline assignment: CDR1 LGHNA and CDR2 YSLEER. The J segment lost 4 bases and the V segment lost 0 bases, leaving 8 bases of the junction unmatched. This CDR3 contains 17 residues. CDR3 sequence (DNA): TGCGCCAGCAGCCAAGACCCTAGCGGGGACGGAGCAGATACGCAGTATTTT. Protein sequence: CASSQDPSGDGADTQYF.

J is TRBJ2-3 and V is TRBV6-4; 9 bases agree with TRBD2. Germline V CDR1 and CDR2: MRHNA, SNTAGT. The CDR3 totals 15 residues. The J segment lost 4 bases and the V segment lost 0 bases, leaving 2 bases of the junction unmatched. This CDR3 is CASSDSSGGADTQYF. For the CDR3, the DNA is TGTGCCAGCAGTGACTCTAGCGGGGGCGCAGATACGCAGTATTTT.

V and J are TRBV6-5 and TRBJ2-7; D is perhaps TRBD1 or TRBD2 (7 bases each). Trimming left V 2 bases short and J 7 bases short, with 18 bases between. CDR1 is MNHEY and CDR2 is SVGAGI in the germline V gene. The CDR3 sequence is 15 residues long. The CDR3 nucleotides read TGTGCCAGCAGTTACGGGAGGGGGCGGACGGGGGAGCAGTACTTC. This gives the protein CASSYGRGRTGEQYF.

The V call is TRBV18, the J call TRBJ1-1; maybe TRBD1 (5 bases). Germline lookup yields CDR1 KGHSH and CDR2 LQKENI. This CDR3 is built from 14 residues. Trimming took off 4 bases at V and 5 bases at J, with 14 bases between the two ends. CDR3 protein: CASSQSSRGTEAFF. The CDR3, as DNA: TGTGCCAGCTCACAAAGCTCGAGGGGTACTGAAGCTTTCTTT.

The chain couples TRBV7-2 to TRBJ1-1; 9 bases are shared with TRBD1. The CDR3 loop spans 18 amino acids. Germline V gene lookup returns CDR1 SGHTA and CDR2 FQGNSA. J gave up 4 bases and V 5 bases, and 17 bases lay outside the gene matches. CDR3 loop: CASSLRTGTGPRATEAFF. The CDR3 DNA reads TGTGCCAGCAGCCTAAGGACCGGGACAGGGCCCCGGGCCACTGAAGCTTTCTTT.

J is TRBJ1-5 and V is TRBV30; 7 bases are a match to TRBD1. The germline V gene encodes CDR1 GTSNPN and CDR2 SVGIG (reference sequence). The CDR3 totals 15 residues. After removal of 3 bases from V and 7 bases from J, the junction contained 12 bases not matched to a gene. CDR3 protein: CAWSVLTGSGQPQHF. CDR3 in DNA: TGTGCCTGGAGCGTCTTGACAGGGTCCGGACAGCCCCAGCATTTT.

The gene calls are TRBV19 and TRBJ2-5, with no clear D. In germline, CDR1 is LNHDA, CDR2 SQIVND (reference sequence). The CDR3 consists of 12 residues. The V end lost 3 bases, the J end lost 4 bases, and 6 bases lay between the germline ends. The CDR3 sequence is CASSINGETQYF. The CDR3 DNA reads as TGTGCCAGTAGTATTAATGGAGAGACCCAGTACTTC.

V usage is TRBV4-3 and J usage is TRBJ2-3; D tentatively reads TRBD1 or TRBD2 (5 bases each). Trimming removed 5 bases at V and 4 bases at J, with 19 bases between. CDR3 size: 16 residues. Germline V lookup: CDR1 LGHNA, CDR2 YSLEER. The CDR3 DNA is TGCGCCAGCAGCTCCCGAACCGGGACGGGCTCAGATACGCAGTATTTT. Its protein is CASSSRTGTGSDTQYF.

In nucleotides, the CDR3 is TGTGCCAGCAATTTTATCGAGGGCGGGAACACTGAAGCTTTCTTT. It is translated as CASNFIEGGNTEAFF. This chain connects TRBV2 to TRBJ1-1, with D hard to call. Germline values: CDR1 SNHLY, CDR2 FYNNEI. V was clipped by 7 bases and J by 1 base, with 16 bases between them. The CDR3 has 15 amino acids.

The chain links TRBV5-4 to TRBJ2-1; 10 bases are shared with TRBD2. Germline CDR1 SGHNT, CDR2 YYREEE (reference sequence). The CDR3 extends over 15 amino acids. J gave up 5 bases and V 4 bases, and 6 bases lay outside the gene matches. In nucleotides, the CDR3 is TGTGCCAGCAGCCTCACTAGCGGGATTAACAATGAGCAGTTCTTC. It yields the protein CASSLTSGINNEQFF.